Detailed here is one T cell receptor (beta chain). What it binds is not known. With 60 Vbeta and 13 Jbeta primers, the PCR was carried out. Repertoires were generated with immunoSEQ multiplex PCR, while TCRdb's copy carries only in-frame clones and drops some. The sample includes around 120,000 clones, around 60% of them seen just once. This specimen comes from a study of cytomegalovirus exposure and HLA in healthy donors. General study points: Analysis was carried out at a later point, and it linked a missense DCLRE1C variant to TCR beta V- and J-gene trimming. It was likely that a cluster of highly shared sequence variants was a sequencing artifact. Earlier analysis looked at TCR beta V segments, and most were productive about 87% or about 30% of the time.

Germline CDR1 LNHDA, CDR2 SQIVND (reference sequence). This CDR3 spans 14 amino acids. Trimming took 6 bases from V and 3 from J; bases not matched to a gene: 4. This TCR came from a man aged 25 to 40 in good health and CMV-seropositive. This chain links TRBV19 with TRBJ1-4; 7 bases match TRBD1. Sequencing input: PBMCs. The CDR3 protein is CASSRQGPNEKLFF. CDR3 in DNA: TGTGCCAGTAGCAGACAGGGTCCTAATGAAAAACTGTTTTTT.